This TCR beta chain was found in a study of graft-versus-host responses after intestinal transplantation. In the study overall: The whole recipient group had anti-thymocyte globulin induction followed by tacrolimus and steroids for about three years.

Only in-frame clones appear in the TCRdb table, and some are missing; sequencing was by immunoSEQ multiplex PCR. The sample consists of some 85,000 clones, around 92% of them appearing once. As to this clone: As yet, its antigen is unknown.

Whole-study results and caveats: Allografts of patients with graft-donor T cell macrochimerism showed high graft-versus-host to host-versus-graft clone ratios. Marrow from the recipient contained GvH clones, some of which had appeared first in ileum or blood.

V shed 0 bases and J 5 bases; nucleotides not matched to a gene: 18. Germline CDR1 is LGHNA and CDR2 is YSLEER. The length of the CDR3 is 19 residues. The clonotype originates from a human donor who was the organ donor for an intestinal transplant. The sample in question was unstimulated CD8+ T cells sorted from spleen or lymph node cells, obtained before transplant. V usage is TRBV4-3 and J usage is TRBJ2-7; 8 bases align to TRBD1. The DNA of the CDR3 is TGCGCCAGCAGCCAAGATAACGGTCTGGACAGGGAGGAAACGGACGAGCAGTACTTC. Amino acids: CASSQDNGLDREETDEQYF.